This TCR beta chain originates from a study of siplizumab effects on memory and regulatory T cells. Study results and limitations: The study did not confirm that proliferating Tregs from siplizumab cultures were suppressive. With siplizumab, cumulative frequency of CD4+ memory-derived alloreactive sequences dropped significantly.

Trimming cost V 5 bases and J 0 bases; bases outside gene matches: 18. CDR1 and CDR2 (germline): LNHNV, YYDKDF (reference sequence). The CDR3 length is 20 residues. Of note for this clone: The antigen is undetermined.

Sequencing of each sample assayed approximately 110,000 TCR templates. TCRdb's copy holds only in-frame clones and misses some; the assay was immunoSEQ multiplex PCR. Of about 91,000 clones in the sample, roughly 93% were seen once. This clonotype originated in a human donor in good health. The sample comprised CD8+ T cells sorted from blood. This sequence joins TRBV15 and TRBJ2-3; 9 bases map to TRBD2. The CDR3 protein is CATSGDPGSGGRGSTDTQYF. Here the CDR3 DNA reads TGTGCCACCAGCGGGGATCCGGGTAGCGGGGGACGCGGGAGCACAGATACGCAGTATTTT.